The sequence of this TCR beta chain was determined in a study of cytomegalovirus exposure and HLA in healthy donors. The PCR was carried out with 60 Vbeta primers and 13 Jbeta primers. Here immunoSEQ multiplex PCR was the method, and the copy in TCRdb shows in-frame clones only, minus some. The data hold about 34,000 clones, with approximately 82% observed a single time. This CDR3 has 12 amino acids. V lost 7 bases, J lost 2 bases, and 5 bases lay in between. The V gene's germline CDR1 is LNHDA and CDR2 SQIVND (reference sequence). The chain joins TRBV19 to TRBJ2-2, with D uncertain. This sequence originates from a woman between 18 and 29 years old in good health and CMV-seropositive. What was sequenced was PBMCs. CDR3 region: CASNQNTGELFF. DNA for the CDR3: TGTGCCAGTAATCAAAACACCGGGGAGCTGTTTTTT.